The entry below describes one TCR beta chain. This sample stems from a study of long-term antiretroviral therapy in people with HIV. The V end lost 10 bases, the J end lost 2 bases, and 18 bases lay between the germline ends. In germline, CDR1 is MNHEY, CDR2 SMNVEV (reference sequence). CDR3 length: 15 residues. With survey level as its setting, the immunoSEQ assay was v3.0. Some clones are missing from TCRdb's copy, which holds only in-frame ones; the method was immunoSEQ multiplex PCR. Here the sample spans thousands of clones, around 80% being singletons. Sample: unsorted PBMCs, taken 0.1 years after starting antiretroviral therapy. This TCR was recovered from a man aged 35-49 years with HIV. The rearrangement uses TRBV27 and TRBJ2-1; possibly TRBD1 for D (6 bases). Here the CDR3 DNA reads TGTGCCACCAGGGTGGGGGCCGAAACCTACAATGAGCAGTTCTTC. Residues: CATRVGAETYNEQFF.